This T cell receptor (beta chain) was documented in a study of shared clonotypes between healthy human individuals. Data came from immunoSEQ multiplex PCR; TCRdb stores just in-frame clones and leaves some out. This sample has 490,000 or so clones, with around 80% found just once. CDR1 is SGHTA and CDR2 is FQGNSA in the germline V gene. This CDR3 is built from 14 residues. The sequence came from a woman aged 40 to 49 in good health. Some clones in this sample may be carry-over from other donors' samples. Sequencing was performed on PBMCs. The V and J genes are TRBV7-2 and TRBJ2-5; D not certain. The J call may be mistaken, given a closer DNA end match to TRBJ2-7. The CDR3 is CASCPGLIPYEQYF. The CDR3 DNA reads TGTGCCAGCTGCCCCGGGCTGATACCCTACGAGCAGTACTTC.